One TCR beta chain is described in this entry. Measured with immunoSEQ multiplex PCR; TCRdb has only the in-frame clones, and not every one. The data contain about 75,000 clones, approximately 89% of them singletons. This entry is derived from a study of T cell responses to AZD1222 COVID-19 vaccine. The CDR3 runs 14 residues. CDR1 and CDR2 from the germline V gene are LNHDA and SQIVND (reference sequence). V lost 1 base, J lost 6 bases, and 3 bases stayed unmatched. This material consisted of peripheral blood, taken 28 days after the second dose of the MenACWY control vaccine. This TCR was sampled from an adult who received the MenACWY meningococcal vaccine as a control. V and J are TRBV19 and TRBJ1-5, with TRBD1 identical over 7 bases. CDR3 sequence (DNA): TGTGCCAGTAGTATAGTGACAGGGCGTCAGCCCCAGCATTTT. Encoded protein: CASSIVTGRQPQHF. The full variable domain, rest sourced from reference TRBV19 and TRBJ1-5, is DGGITQSPKYLFRKEGQNVTLSCEQNLNHDAMYWYRQDPGQGLRLIYYSQIVNDFQKGDIAEGYSVSREKKESFPLTVTSAQKNPTAFYLCASSIVTGRQPQHFGDGTRLSIL.